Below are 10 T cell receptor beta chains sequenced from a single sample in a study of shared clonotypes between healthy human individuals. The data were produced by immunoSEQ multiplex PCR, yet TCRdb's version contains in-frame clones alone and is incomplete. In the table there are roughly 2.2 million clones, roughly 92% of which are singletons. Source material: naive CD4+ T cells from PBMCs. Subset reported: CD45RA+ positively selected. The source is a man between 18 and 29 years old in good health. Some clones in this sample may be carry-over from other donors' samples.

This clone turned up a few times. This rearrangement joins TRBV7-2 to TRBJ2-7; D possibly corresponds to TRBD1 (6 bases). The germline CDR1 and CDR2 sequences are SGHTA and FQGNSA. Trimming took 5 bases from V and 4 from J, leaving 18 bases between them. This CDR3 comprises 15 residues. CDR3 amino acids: CASSLGYTGLYEQYF. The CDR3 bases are TGTGCCAGCAGCCTCGGTTACACAGGGCTATACGAGCAGTACTTC. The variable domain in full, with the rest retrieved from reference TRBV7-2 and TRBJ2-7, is GAGVSQSPSNKVTEKGKDVELRCDPISGHTALYWYRQSLGQGLEFLIYFQGNSAPDKSGLPSDRFSAERTGGSVSTLTIQRTQQEDSAVYLCASSLGYTGLYEQYFGPGTRLTVT.

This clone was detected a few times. CDR3 sequence reads: CSVEADRGLTEAFF. The CDR3 DNA is TGCAGCGTTGAGGCGGACAGGGGGCTAACTGAAGCTTTCTTT. This sequence joins TRBV29-1 and TRBJ1-1, with 11 positions matching TRBD1. The V segment lost 3 bases and the J segment 5 bases; nucleotides outside the gene matches: 5. Germline V gene data show CDR1 as SQVTM and CDR2 as ANQGSEA. The CDR3 totals 14 residues.

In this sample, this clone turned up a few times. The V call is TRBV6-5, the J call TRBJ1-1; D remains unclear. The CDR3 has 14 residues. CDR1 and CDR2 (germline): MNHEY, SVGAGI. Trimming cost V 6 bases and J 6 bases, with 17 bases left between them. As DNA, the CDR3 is TGTGCCAGCAGAAACGGGCAGGAGACTTCTGAAGCTTTCTTT. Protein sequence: CASRNGQETSEAFF.

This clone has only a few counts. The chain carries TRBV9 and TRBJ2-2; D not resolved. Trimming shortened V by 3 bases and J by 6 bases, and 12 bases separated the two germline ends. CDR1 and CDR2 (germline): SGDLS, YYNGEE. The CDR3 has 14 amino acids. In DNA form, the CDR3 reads TGTGCCAGCAGCGGGGCAGTTGGATCCGGGGAGCTGTTTTTT. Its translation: CASSGAVGSGELFF.

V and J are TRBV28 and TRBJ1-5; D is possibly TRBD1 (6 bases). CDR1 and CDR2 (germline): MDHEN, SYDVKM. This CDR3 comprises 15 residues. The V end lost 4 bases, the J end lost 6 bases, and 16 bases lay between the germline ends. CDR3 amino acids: CASSSSGDPTQPQHF. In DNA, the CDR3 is TGTGCCAGCAGTTCCTCAGGGGACCCTACTCAGCCCCAGCATTTT.

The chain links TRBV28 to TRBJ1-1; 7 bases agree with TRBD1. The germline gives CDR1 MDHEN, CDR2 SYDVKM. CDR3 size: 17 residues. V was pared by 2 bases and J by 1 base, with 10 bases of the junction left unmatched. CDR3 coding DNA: TGTGCCAGCAGTTTACAGTTTGGGGCAGGGGGGAACACTGAAGCTTTCTTT. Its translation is CASSLQFGAGGNTEAFF.

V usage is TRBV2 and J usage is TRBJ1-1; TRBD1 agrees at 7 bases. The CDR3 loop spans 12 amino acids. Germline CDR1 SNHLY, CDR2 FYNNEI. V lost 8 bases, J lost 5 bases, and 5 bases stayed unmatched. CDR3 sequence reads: CASLGQRTEAFF. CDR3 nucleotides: TGTGCCAGCTTGGGACAGAGGACTGAAGCTTTCTTT.

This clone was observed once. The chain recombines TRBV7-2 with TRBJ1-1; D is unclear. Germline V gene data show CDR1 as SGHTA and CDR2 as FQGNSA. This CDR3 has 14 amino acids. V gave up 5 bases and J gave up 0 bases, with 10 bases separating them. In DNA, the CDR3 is TGTGCCAGCAGCCCGAGTAGGTTGAACACTGAAGCTTTCTTT. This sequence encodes CASSPSRLNTEAFF.

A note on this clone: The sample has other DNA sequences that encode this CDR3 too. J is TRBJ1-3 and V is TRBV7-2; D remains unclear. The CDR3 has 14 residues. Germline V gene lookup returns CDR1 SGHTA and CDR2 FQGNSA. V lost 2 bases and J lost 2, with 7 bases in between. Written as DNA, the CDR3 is TGTGCCAGCAGCTTAAGCGGGGCTGGAAACACCATATATTTT. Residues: CASSLSGAGNTIYF.

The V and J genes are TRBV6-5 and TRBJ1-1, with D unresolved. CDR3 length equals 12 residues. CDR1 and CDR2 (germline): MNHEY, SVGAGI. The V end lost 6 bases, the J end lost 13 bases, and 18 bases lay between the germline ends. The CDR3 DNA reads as TGTGCCAGCAGCCCCGGGCAAATGGTTGTTTTCTTT. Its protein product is CASSPGQMVVFF.